These 15 T cell receptor beta chains originate from one sample sequenced in a study of regulatory T cells in long-lasting Graves disease. This sample's time point: persistent/refractory GD, antithyroid drugs over 5 years with positive TRAb. With RNA extracted from PBMCs as input, the TCR library was made. Construction of the TCR beta libraries employed iRepertoire HTBI primers in conjunction with Arm-PCR of CDR3 regions. TCRdb itself ran the multiplex PCR reads through MiXCR, one entry per CDR3 protein. The top ten clones hold 40% to 50% of a sample with 700,000 or so distinct CDR3 sequences, about 32% of them seen once. The sample here was peripheral blood mononuclear cells (PBMCs), taken when the disease was refractory, from a patient treated with antithyroid drugs. These receptors were taken from a female donor with Graves disease.

V is TRBV7-6 and J is TRBJ2-7, with 9 bases identical to TRBD1. This CDR3 spans 18 amino acids. Trimming cost V 1 base and J 2 bases; bases outside gene matches: 12. Looked up from germline, CDR1 is SGHVS and CDR2 is FNYEAQ. DNA of the CDR3: TGTGCCAGCAGCTTAGAATCTGAACCGGGACAGGGTCCCTACGAGCAGTACTTC. Translated, it gives CASSLESEPGQGPYEQYF.

The CDR3 DNA reads as TGTGCCTGGAGTCCATCGGGGAACACTGAAGCTTTCTTT. Residues: CAWSPSGNTEAFF. The V call is TRBV30, the J call TRBJ1-1; D ambiguous. With 2 bases removed from V and 1 base from J, the gap between germline ends came to 8 bases. The CDR3 is 13 residues long. Germline V gene lookup returns CDR1 GTSNPN and CDR2 SVGIG (reference sequence).

This clonotype occurred many times. J is TRBJ2-7 and V is TRBV2; 7 bases line up with TRBD1. CDR1 and CDR2 (germline): SNHLY, FYNNEI. V lost 2 bases, J lost 0 bases, and 10 bases stayed unmatched. This CDR3 spans 17 amino acids. CDR3 sequence reads: CASSELQGQTSSYEQYF. DNA of the CDR3: TGTGCCAGCAGTGAACTCCAGGGACAGACGAGCTCCTACGAGCAGTACTTC.

This clonotype has just one count. The J gene is TRBJ1-1, the V gene TRBV9, with D possibly TRBD1 on 5 matching bases. V was pared by 3 bases and J by 5 bases, with 20 bases between. The CDR3 runs 16 residues. Germline V gene sequence: CDR1 SGDLS, CDR2 YYNGEE. The CDR3 is CASSAGAFGGGTEAFF. In DNA form, the CDR3 reads TGTGCCAGCAGCGCCGGAGCCTTCGGTGGGGGAACTGAAGCTTTCTTT.

This clonotype was seen ten or more times. The chain carries TRBV27 and TRBJ2-7, with unresolved D. This CDR3 is built from 15 residues. V dropped 1 base and J dropped 0 bases, with 10 bases sitting between them. Germline V gene lookup returns CDR1 MNHEY and CDR2 SMNVEV (reference sequence). In DNA form, the CDR3 reads TGTGCCAGCAGTTTATATGAGAGACCCTCCTACGAGCAGTACTTC. Translation gives CASSLYERPSYEQYF.

The chain recombines TRBV7-9 with TRBJ1-2; D is unclear. V was clipped by 5 bases and J by 2 bases, with 12 bases between them. Germline CDR1 and CDR2: SEHNR and FQNEAQ (reference sequence). The CDR3 is 14 amino acids. CDR3 DNA: TGTGCCAGCAGCCCGCATACAGCGAACTATGGCTACACCTTC. Translating gives CASSPHTANYGYTF.

The genes are TRBV9 and TRBJ1-2, with D perhaps matching TRBD1 (6 bases). Trimming stripped 0 bases from V and 4 bases from J, with 16 bases between. The CDR3 is made up of 16 amino acids. Germline-derived CDR1 and CDR2 are SGDLS and YYNGEE. The CDR3 region is CASSVGGPGVVYGYTF. DNA of the CDR3: TGTGCCAGCAGCGTAGGTGGGCCAGGGGTTGTCTATGGCTACACCTTC. The whole variable domain, remainder taken from reference TRBV9 and TRBJ1-2, is DSGVTQTPKHLITATGQRVTLRCSPRSGDLSVYWYQQSLDQGLQFLIQYYNGEERAKGNILERFSAQQFPDLHSELNLSSLELGDSALYFCASSVGGPGVVYGYTFGSGTRLTVV.

The J gene is TRBJ1-3, the V gene TRBV30; tentatively, D is TRBD1 (6 bases). Looked up from germline, CDR1 is GTSNPN and CDR2 is SVGIG (reference sequence). The ends were cut back, 0 bases at V and 0 bases at J, with 21 bases in the middle. CDR3 length: 19 residues. The CDR3 coding sequence is TGTGCCTGGAGTGTACGGATTCCCCTTAGGGGGAGCTCTGGAAACACCATATATTTT. It yields the protein CAWSVRIPLRGSSGNTIYF.

DNA of the CDR3: TGTGCCAGCAGTTTGTTCACCTCCTACGAGCAGTACTTC. Translating it yields CASSLFTSYEQYF. This chain joins TRBV12-3 or TRBV12-4 and TRBJ2-7, with D unclear. Trimming took off 3 bases at V and 0 bases at J, with 6 bases between the two ends. The CDR3 extends over 13 amino acids.

This chain connects TRBV6-1 to TRBJ1-1; TRBD1 matches 7 bases. Per the germline V gene, CDR1 is MNHNS and CDR2 is SASEGT. V shed 6 bases, J shed 7 bases, and the junction held 8 bases outside the gene matches. This CDR3 comprises 13 residues. For the CDR3, the DNA is TGTGCCAGCAGAAGGGACAGCCCAGGTGAAGCTTTCTTT. It codes for CASRRDSPGEAFF.

This clonotype was picked up a small number of times. The V gene is TRBV6-1, the J gene TRBJ1-1, with D unresolved. This CDR3 is 13 amino acids long. CDR1 is MNHNS, CDR2 SASEGT, per germline. Trimming removed 10 bases at V and 4 bases at J, with 16 bases between. The CDR3 nucleotides read TGTGCCAACACCCTCGGGGTCGGCACTGAAGCTTTCTTT. Encoded protein: CANTLGVGTEAFF.

The rearrangement uses TRBV5-1 and TRBJ2-5, with D perhaps TRBD2 (5 bases). V was trimmed by 4 bases and J by 1 base, leaving 14 bases between them. The CDR3 contains 15 residues. The V gene's germline CDR1 is SGHRS and CDR2 YFSETQ. CDR3 coding DNA: TGCGCCAGCAGCCTCCTCGGAGCGGCCCAAGAGACCCAGTACTTC. This sequence encodes CASSLLGAAQETQYF.

The J gene is TRBJ1-1, the V gene TRBV15, with a tentative D call TRBD1 (6 bases). Trimming removed 5 bases at V and 0 bases at J, with 16 bases between. Germline V gene sequence: CDR1 LNHNV, CDR2 YYDKDF (reference sequence). This CDR3 spans 16 amino acids. In DNA form, the CDR3 reads TGTGCCACCAGCGCCCGAATACAGGGATTGAACACTGAAGCTTTCTTT. Its translation: CATSARIQGLNTEAFF.

This clonotype was detected only a few times. This chain joins TRBV27 and TRBJ1-6; 9 nucleotides align to TRBD1. CDR1 is MNHEY, CDR2 SMNVEV, per germline (reference sequence). This CDR3 comprises 15 residues. J lost 9 bases, V lost 4 bases, and 7 bases had no gene match. CDR3 sequence reads: CASSWTGTGSSPLHF. As DNA, the CDR3 is TGTGCCAGCAGTTGGACCGGGACAGGGTCTTCACCCCTCCACTTT.

This clonotype showed up many times. The chain joins TRBV20-1 to TRBJ2-7; D tentatively fits TRBD1 or TRBD2 (5 bases each). Looked up from germline, CDR1 is DFQATT and CDR2 is SNEGSKA (reference sequence). V was clipped by 4 bases and J by 7 bases, with 17 bases between them. This CDR3 is 13 amino acids long. The CDR3 region has the DNA TGCAGTGCTACCCGGGACGCCTTGGGGGAGCAGTACTTC. This encodes CSATRDALGEQYF.